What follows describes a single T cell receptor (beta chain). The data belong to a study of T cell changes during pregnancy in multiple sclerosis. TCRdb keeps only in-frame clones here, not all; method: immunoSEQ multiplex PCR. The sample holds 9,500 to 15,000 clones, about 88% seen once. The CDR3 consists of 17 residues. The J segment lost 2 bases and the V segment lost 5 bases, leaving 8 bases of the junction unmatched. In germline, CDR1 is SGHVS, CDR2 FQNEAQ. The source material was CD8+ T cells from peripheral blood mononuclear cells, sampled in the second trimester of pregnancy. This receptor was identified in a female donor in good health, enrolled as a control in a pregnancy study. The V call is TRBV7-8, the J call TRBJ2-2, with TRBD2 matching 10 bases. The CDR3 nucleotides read TGTGCCAGCAGCCCGGCGGTAGCGGGGGGAAACACCGGGGAGCTGTTTTTT. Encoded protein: CASSPAVAGGNTGELFF.